The rows below give T cell receptor beta chains drawn from one sample of a study of identical twins. TCRdb itself ran the 5' RACE reads through MiXCR, one entry per CDR3 protein. Of 1.5 million to 2 million distinct CDR3 sequences listed, around 29% are singletons. Sequencing used cord blood. These receptors came from a newborn girl in good health. The CDR3 runs from the conserved cysteine through the conserved F or W. Each record gives: D gene, J gene, V gene, clone size, CDR3 protein, CDR3 DNA. The D gene is left open where the match is weak. Where a row states a size, it is once, few, many or the class of an expanded clone; other rows omit it.

D: -
J: TRBJ2-7
V: TRBV28
size: many
CDR3: CASSYPMSSYEQYF
DNA: TGTGCCAGCAGTTACCCGATGAGCTCCTACGAGCAGTACTTC

D: TRBD2
J: TRBJ2-3
V: TRBV2
size: -
CDR3: CASATSGGSADTQYF
DNA: TGTGCCAGCGCAACTAGCGGGGGTTCAGCGGATACGCAGTATTTT

D: -
J: TRBJ2-1
V: TRBV5-1
size: many
CDR3: CASSLTTSSYNEQFF
DNA: TGCGCCAGCAGCTTGACGACGAGCTCCTACAATGAGCAGTTCTTC

D: -
J: TRBJ1-1
V: TRBV7-9
size: -
CDR3: CASRSRGNTEAFF
DNA: TGTGCCAGCAGATCCAGGGGGAACACTGAAGCTTTCTTT

D: -
J: TRBJ2-1
V: TRBV12-3/TRBV12-4
size: -
CDR3: CASSMGVGYNEQFF
DNA: TGTGCCAGCAGTATGGGAGTGGGGTACAATGAGCAGTTCTTC

D: TRBD1
J: TRBJ1-2
V: TRBV6-6
size: few
CDR3: CASDSSGTGRKGCTF
DNA: TGTGCCAGCGATAGCTCCGGGACAGGTCGCAAAGGGTGCACCTTC

D: TRBD1
J: TRBJ1-6
V: TRBV20-1
size: -
CDR3: CSARGGQGAQNNSPLHF
DNA: TGCAGTGCTAGAGGGGGACAGGGGGCGCAAAATAATTCACCCCTCCACTTT

D: -
J: TRBJ1-5
V: TRBV2
size: -
CDR3: CASSVQGSYQPQHF
DNA: TGTGCCAGCAGCGTACAGGGATCCTATCAGCCCCAGCATTTT

D: -
J: TRBJ2-3
V: TRBV25-1
size: many
CDR3: CASMGWASTDTQYF
DNA: TGTGCCAGTATGGGGTGGGCAAGCACAGATACGCAGTATTTT

D: -
J: TRBJ2-5
V: TRBV3-1
size: -
CDR3: CASSQNLGYQETQYF
DNA: TGTGCCAGCAGCCAAAACCTAGGGTACCAAGAGACCCAGTACTTC

D: -
J: TRBJ2-3
V: TRBV7-2
size: -
CDR3: CASSHTRVQTDTQYF
DNA: TGTGCCAGCAGCCACACTAGAGTACAAACAGATACGCAGTATTTT

D: -
J: TRBJ2-3
V: TRBV28
size: many
CDR3: CASSFRSLREAADTQYF
DNA: TGTGCCAGCAGTTTCCGGAGTTTGAGAGAGGCTGCGGATACGCAGTATTTT

D: -
J: TRBJ2-2
V: TRBV6-1
size: -
CDR3: CASRLTPTGELFF
DNA: TGTGCCAGCAGACTAACCCCTACCGGGGAGCTGTTTTTT

D: TRBD1
J: TRBJ1-2
V: TRBV10-3
size: -
CDR3: CAISATGGGYGYTF
DNA: TGTGCCATCAGTGCGACAGGGGGCGGCTATGGCTACACCTTC

D: -
J: TRBJ2-1
V: TRBV28
size: -
CDR3: CASSFAESSYNEQFF
DNA: TGTGCCAGCAGTTTCGCTGAGAGCTCCTACAATGAGCAGTTCTTC

D: TRBD2
J: TRBJ2-7
V: TRBV25-1
size: few
CDR3: CASSAGVYGLAGGTYEQYF
DNA: TGTGCCAGCAGTGCAGGGGTCTATGGACTAGCGGGAGGCACCTACGAGCAGTACTTC

D: TRBD1
J: TRBJ2-7
V: TRBV3-1
size: few
CDR3: CASSQDLNRGVYEQYF
DNA: TGTGCCAGCAGCCAAGATCTAAACAGGGGTGTCTACGAGCAGTACTTC

D: -
J: TRBJ2-1
V: TRBV3-1
size: -
CDR3: CASSQDRGRKQFF
DNA: TGTGCCAGCAGCCAAGACCGGGGCCGAAAGCAGTTCTTC

D: TRBD2
J: TRBJ2-5
V: TRBV12-3/TRBV12-4
size: many
CDR3: CATQITGGGTQYF
DNA: TGTGCCACCCAGATTACGGGGGGAGGGACCCAGTACTTC

D: TRBD2
J: TRBJ2-1
V: TRBV2
size: -
CDR3: CASRPSSGGPLHEQFF
DNA: TGTGCCAGCAGACCTTCTAGCGGGGGACCGCTCCATGAGCAGTTCTTC

D: -
J: TRBJ1-1
V: TRBV12-3/TRBV12-4
size: -
CDR3: CASRSPGSFEAFF
DNA: TGTGCCAGCCGATCTCCAGGGTCCTTTGAAGCTTTCTTT

D: TRBD2
J: TRBJ2-2
V: TRBV3-1
size: few
CDR3: CASSRLAGEGTGELFF
DNA: TGTGCCAGCAGCCGACTAGCGGGAGAGGGCACCGGGGAGCTGTTTTTT

D: -
J: TRBJ2-5
V: TRBV24-1
size: many
CDR3: CATSDSGSEETQYF
DNA: TGTGCCACCAGTGATTCGGGGTCCGAAGAGACCCAGTACTTC

D: -
J: TRBJ1-1
V: TRBV20-1
size: few
CDR3: CSASQSANTEAFF
DNA: TGCAGTGCTTCCCAATCGGCGAACACTGAAGCTTTCTTT

D: TRBD1
J: TRBJ2-1
V: TRBV28
size: -
CDR3: CASSLSRQGSSCNEQFF
DNA: TGTGCCAGCAGTTTATCCCGACAGGGGAGCTCCTGCAATGAGCAGTTCTTC

D: TRBD2
J: TRBJ2-3
V: TRBV2
size: few
CDR3: CASTKEVAGGTDTQYF
DNA: TGTGCCAGCACCAAAGAGGTAGCGGGGGGGACAGATACGCAGTATTTT

D: -
J: TRBJ2-7
V: TRBV21-1
size: -
CDR3: CASSKSTGPYEQYF
DNA: TGTGCCAGCAGCAAGTCTACAGGTCCCTACGAGCAGTACTTC

D: TRBD2
J: TRBJ2-1
V: TRBV27
size: few
CDR3: CASSQREGLGEQFF
DNA: TGTGCCAGCAGTCAGCGGGAGGGCCTTGGAGAGCAGTTCTTC